A selection of T cell receptor beta chains follows, all from one sample in a study of blood T cell repertoires in COVID-19. Sequencing used immunoSEQ multiplex PCR; TCRdb keeps in-frame clones, though not all of them. The repertoire includes a few hundred thousand clones, 88% of them detected once, and 4% sits in the top ten. What was sequenced was peripheral blood. The receptors stem from a man aged 60 to 69 who had recovered from COVID-19. Both conserved end residues are part of each CDR3.

j_call,v_call,cdr3_aa
TRBJ2-7,TRBV5-4,CASSPDRGATYEQYF
TRBJ1-6,TRBV30,CAWSPFETGGFNSPLHF
TRBJ2-2,TRBV9,CASSFGTGWGTGELFF
TRBJ1-2,TRBV4-1,CASSQLTAYGYTF
TRBJ2-1,TRBV6-5,CASSLSGGINEQFF
TRBJ2-1,TRBV4-2,CASSQVKGVVNEQFF
TRBJ2-7,TRBV6-5,CASSLQGTYEQYF
TRBJ2-7,TRBV2,CASSGRSGGAEEQYF
TRBJ1-6,TRBV27,CASSLISGQSRSYNSPLHF
TRBJ2-5,TRBV5-4,CASSRGQELQETQYF
TRBJ1-2,TRBV27,CASSLGGDGYTF
TRBJ1-2,TRBV3-1/TRBV3-2,CASSQDRGTGVGANYGYTF
TRBJ1-6,TRBV5-1,CASSLDTGMNSPLHF
TRBJ1-1,TRBV5-1,CASSFYRGDHTEAFF
TRBJ1-6,TRBV5-4,CASSLAGASYNSPLHF
TRBJ2-1,TRBV9,CASSAEQGGHSYNEQFF